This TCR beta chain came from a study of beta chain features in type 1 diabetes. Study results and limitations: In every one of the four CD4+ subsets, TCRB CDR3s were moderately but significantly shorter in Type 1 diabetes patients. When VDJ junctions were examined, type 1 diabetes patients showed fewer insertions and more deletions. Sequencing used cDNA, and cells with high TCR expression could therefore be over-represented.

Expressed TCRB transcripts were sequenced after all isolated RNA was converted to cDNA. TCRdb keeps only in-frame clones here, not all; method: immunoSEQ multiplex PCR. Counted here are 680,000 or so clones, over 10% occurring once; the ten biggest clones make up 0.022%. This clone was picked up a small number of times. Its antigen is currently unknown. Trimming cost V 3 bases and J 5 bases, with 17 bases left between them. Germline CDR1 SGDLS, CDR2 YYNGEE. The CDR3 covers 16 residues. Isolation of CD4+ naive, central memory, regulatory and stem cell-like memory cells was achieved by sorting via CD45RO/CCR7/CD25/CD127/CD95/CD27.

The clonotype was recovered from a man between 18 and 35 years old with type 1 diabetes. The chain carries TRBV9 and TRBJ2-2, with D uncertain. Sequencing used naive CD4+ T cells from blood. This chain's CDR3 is CASSDPRAPGTGELFF. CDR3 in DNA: TGTGCCAGCAGCGATCCGCGCGCACCAGGAACCGGGGAGCTGTTTTTT.